This T cell receptor beta chain was sequenced for a study of T cells after yellow fever vaccination. This clonotype was detected a few times. Its target is unknown. TCRdb ran MiXCR on the 5' RACE reads and lists one entry per CDR3 protein. The sample lists 230,000 or so distinct CDR3 sequences, about 7% occurring once. Deletions cut 6 bases from V and 5 bases from J, with 19 bases between. The CDR3 length is 15 residues. The germline CDR1 and CDR2 sequences are KGHSH and LQKENI. Study-level findings and limits: Researchers cautioned that FACS-sorted repertoires could harbor abundant clonotypes contaminating from the bulk population.

This chain links TRBV18 with TRBJ1-1; no firm D call. This TCR was sampled from a man aged 25 to 45 who received the YFV17D yellow fever vaccine. Sequences were derived from CD4+ T cells sorted from PBMCs, sampled on the day of the yellow fever booster vaccination. The CDR3 DNA sequence: TGTGCCAGCTCCCCAACCCTTGAGGGAGTAACTGAAGCTTTCTTT. Amino acid sequence: CASSPTLEGVTEAFF.